This T cell receptor beta chain stems from a study of blood T cells in healthy people across ages. Germline CDR1 and CDR2: MGHRA and YSYEKL. The CDR3 sequence is 15 residues long. Comment on this clonotype: At one end the junction does not follow the germline gene, possibly because of a read error.

Next came a second PCR, run for about 7 to 12 cycles, which used a sample-barcoded 5' primer along with a J-beta primer mix. TCRdb independently ran MiXCR on the 5' RACE reads; one entry per CDR3 protein. The sample contains around 1,500,000 distinct CDR3 sequences, 28% of which appear only once. The chain carries TRBV4-1 and TRBJ2-7; 7 bases are a match to TRBD2. Sequencing was performed on blood. The clonotype was recovered from a woman aged 25 to 39 in good health. The CDR3, as DNA: TGCGCCAGCGGCCAAGCGAGCGGGGCCCCCTACGAGCAGTACTTC. Its translation is CASGQASGAPYEQYF.